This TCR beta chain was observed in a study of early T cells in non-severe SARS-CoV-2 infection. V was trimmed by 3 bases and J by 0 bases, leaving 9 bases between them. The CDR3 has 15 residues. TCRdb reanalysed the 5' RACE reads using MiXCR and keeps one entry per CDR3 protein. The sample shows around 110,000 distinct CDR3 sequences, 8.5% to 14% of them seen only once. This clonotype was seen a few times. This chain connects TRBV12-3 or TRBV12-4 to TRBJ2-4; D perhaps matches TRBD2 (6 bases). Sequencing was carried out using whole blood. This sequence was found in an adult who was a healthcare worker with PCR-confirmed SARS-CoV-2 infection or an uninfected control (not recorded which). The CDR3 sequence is CASSLGGLAKNIQYF. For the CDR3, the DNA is TGTGCCAGCAGTTTGGGAGGATTAGCCAAAAACATTCAGTACTTC.